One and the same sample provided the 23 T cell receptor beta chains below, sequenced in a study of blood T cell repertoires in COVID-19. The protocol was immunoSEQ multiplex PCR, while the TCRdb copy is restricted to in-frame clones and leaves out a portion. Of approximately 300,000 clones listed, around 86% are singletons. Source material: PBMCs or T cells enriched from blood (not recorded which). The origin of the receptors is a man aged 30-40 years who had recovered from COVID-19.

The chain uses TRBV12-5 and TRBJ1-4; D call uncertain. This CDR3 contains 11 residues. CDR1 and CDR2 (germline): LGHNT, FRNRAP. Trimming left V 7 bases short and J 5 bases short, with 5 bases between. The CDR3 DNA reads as TGTGCTAGTGCCCAGAATGAAAAACTGTTTTTT. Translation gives CASAQNEKLFF.

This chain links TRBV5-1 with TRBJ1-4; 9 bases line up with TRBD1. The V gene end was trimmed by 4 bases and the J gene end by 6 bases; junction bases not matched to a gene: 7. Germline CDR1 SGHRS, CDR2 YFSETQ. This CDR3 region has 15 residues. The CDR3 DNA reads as TGCGCCAGCAGCCTCCCGGGACAGGGATATGAAAAACTGTTTTTT. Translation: CASSLPGQGYEKLFF. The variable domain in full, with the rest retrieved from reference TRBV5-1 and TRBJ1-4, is KAGVTQTPRYLIKTRGQQVTLSCSPISGHRSVSWYQQTPGQGLQFLFEYFSETQRNKGNFPGRFSGRQFSNSRSEMNVSTLELGDSALYLCASSLPGQGYEKLFFGSGTQLSVL.

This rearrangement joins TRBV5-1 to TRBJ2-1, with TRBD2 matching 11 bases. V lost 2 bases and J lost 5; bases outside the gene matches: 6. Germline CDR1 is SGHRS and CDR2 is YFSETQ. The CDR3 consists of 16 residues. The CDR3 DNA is TGCGCCAGCAGCTTAACTAGCGGGAGTAGGCACAATGAGCAGTTCTTC. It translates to CASSLTSGSRHNEQFF.

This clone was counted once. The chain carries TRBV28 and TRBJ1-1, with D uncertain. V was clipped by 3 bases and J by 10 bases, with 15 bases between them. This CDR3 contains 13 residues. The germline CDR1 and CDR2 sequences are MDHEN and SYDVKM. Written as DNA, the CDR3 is TGTGCCAGCAGTTTCCCCTCCCGCCGGGGAGCTTTCTTT. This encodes CASSFPSRRGAFF.

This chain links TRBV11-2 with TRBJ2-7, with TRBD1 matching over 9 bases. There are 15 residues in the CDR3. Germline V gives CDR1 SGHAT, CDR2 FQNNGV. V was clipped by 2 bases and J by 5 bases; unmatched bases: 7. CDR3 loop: CASSLLGQGKNEQYF. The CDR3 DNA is TGTGCCAGCAGCTTATTAGGACAGGGGAAGAACGAGCAGTACTTC.

CDR3: CASSFRVGQGGEQYF. DNA of the CDR3: TGTGCCAGCAGTTTTAGGGTGGGGCAGGGGGGCGAGCAGTACTTC. The rearrangement uses TRBV27 and TRBJ2-7; D possibly corresponds to TRBD1 (7 bases). The germline V gene encodes CDR1 MNHEY and CDR2 SMNVEV (reference sequence). This CDR3 region has 15 residues. V dropped 3 bases and J dropped 6 bases, with 18 bases sitting between them.

The CDR3 is CASSLGGGRSDEQFF. CDR3 coding DNA: TGTGCCAGCAGCTTAGGTGGTGGGAGGTCCGATGAGCAGTTCTTC. The V call is TRBV7-9, the J call TRBJ2-1; D may be TRBD2 (6 bases). Germline lookup yields CDR1 SEHNR and CDR2 FQNEAQ (reference sequence). V dropped 1 base and J dropped 8 bases, with 15 bases sitting between them. The CDR3 has 15 residues.

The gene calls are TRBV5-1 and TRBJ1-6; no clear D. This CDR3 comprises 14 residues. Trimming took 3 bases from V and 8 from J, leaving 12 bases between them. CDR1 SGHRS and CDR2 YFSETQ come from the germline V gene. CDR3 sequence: CASSWWGGDSPLHF. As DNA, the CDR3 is TGCGCCAGCAGCTGGTGGGGAGGTGATTCACCCCTCCACTTT.

In DNA form, the CDR3 reads TGCAGCGTCCAGCGGGACCTTGACTCTGGGGCCAACGTCCTGACTTTC. This translates into CSVQRDLDSGANVLTF. The J gene is TRBJ2-6, the V gene TRBV29-1; 7 bases fit TRBD2. The CDR3 contains 16 residues. The ends lost 6 bases at V and 0 bases at J; junction bases unmatched: 8. Germline V lookup: CDR1 SQVTM, CDR2 ANQGSEA.

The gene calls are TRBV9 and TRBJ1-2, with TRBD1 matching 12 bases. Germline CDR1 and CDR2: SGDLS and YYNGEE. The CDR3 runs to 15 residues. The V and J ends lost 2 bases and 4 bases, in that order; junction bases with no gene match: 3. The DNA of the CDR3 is TGTGCCAGCAGCGTGGGACAGGGGGCTATCTATGGCTACACCTTC. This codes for CASSVGQGAIYGYTF.

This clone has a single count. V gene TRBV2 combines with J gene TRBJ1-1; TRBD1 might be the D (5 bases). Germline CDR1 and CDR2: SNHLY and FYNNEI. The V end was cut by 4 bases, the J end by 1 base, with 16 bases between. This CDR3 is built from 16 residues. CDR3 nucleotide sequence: TGTGCCAGCAGTGCTTACCTTTTAGACAGGAACACTGAAGCTTTCTTT. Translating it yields CASSAYLLDRNTEAFF.

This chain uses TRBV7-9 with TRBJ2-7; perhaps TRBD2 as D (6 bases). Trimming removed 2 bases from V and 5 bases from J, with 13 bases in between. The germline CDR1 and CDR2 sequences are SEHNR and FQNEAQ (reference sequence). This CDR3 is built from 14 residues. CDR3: CASSLQGGGHEQYF. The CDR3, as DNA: TGTGCCAGCAGCTTACAGGGAGGAGGCCACGAGCAGTACTTC. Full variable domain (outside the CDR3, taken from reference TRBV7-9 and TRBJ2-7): DTGVSQNPRHKITKRGQNVTFRCDPISEHNRLYWYRQTLGQGPEFLTYFQNEAQLEKSRLLSDRFSAERPKGSFSTLEIQRTEQGDSAMYLCASSLQGGGHEQYFGPGTRLTVT.

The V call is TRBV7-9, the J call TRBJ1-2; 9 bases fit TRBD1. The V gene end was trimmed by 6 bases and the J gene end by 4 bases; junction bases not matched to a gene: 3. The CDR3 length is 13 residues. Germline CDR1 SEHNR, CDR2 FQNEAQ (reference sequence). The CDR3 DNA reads TGTGCCAGCAGTTCGACAGGGGGCTATGGCTACACCTTC. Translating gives CASSSTGGYGYTF.

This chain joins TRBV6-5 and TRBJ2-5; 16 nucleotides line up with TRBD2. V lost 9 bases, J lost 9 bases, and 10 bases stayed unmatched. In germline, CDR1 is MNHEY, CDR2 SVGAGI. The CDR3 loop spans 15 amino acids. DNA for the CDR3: TGTGCCAGTTATCAGGGACTAGCGGGGGGGCGGTCCCAGTACTTC. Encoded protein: CASYQGLAGGRSQYF.

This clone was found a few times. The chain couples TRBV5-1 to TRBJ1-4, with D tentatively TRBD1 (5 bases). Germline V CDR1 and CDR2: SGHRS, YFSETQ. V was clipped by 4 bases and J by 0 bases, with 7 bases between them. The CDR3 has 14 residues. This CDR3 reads CASSRQPTNEKLFF. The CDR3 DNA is TGCGCCAGCAGCCGACAGCCAACTAATGAAAAACTGTTTTTT.

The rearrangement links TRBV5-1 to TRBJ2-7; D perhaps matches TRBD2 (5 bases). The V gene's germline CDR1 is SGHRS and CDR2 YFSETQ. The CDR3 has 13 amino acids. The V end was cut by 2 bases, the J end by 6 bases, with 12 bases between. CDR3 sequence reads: CASSFRGFGEQYF. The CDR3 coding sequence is TGCGCCAGCAGCTTTCGAGGGTTTGGCGAGCAGTACTTC.

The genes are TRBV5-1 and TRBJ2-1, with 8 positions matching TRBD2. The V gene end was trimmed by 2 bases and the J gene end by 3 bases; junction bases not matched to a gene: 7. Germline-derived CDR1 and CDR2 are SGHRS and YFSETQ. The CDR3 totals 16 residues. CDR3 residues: CASSLPETSDYNEQFF. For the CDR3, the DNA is TGCGCCAGCAGCTTACCGGAGACTAGCGACTACAATGAGCAGTTCTTC.

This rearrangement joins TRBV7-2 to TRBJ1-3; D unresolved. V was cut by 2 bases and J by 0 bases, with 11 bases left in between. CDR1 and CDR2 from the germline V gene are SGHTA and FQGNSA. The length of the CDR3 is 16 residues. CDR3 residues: CASSLSPGVSGNTIYF. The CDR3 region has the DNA TGTGCCAGCAGCTTAAGCCCAGGCGTCTCTGGAAACACCATATATTTT.

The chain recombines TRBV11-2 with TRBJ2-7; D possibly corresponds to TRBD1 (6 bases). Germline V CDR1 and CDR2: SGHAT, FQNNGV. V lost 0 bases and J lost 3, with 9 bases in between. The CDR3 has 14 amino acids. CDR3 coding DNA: TGTGCCAGCAGCTTAGATGTAGGGGGCTACGAGCAGTACTTC. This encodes CASSLDVGGYEQYF.

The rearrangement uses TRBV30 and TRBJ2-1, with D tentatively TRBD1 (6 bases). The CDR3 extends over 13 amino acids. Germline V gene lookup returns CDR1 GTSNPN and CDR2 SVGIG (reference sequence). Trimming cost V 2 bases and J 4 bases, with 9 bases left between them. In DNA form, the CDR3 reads TGTGCCTGGAGTCTAGGGGGTTACAATGAGCAGTTCTTC. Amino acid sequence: CAWSLGGYNEQFF.

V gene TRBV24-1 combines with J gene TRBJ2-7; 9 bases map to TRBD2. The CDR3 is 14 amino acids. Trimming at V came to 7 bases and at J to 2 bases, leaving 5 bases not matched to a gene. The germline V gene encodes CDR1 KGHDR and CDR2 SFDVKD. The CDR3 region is CATSPGLAPYEQYF. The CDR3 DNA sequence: TGTGCCACCAGCCCGGGACTAGCCCCCTACGAGCAGTACTTC.

The CDR3 is CASSLDPRSYNEQFF. Written as DNA, the CDR3 is TGCGCCAGCAGCTTGGACCCGAGGTCCTACAATGAGCAGTTCTTC. The rearrangement joins TRBV5-1 to TRBJ2-1; D gene unclear. The V and J ends lost 0 bases and 1 base respectively, with 8 bases between them. The CDR3 is 15 residues long. Germline CDR1 reads SGHRS; CDR2 reads YFSETQ.

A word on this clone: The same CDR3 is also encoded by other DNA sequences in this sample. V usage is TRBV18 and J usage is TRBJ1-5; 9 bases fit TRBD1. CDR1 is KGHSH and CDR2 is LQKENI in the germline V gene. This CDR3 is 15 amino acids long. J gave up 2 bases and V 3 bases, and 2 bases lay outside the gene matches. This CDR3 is CASSPGQGGNQPQHF. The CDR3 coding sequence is TGTGCCAGCTCACCGGGACAGGGAGGCAATCAGCCCCAGCATTTT.